These 22 T cell receptor beta chains came from one sample sequenced in a study of cytomegalovirus exposure and HLA in healthy donors. The study ran its PCR with 60 Vbeta and 13 Jbeta primers. This table comes from immunoSEQ multiplex PCR, and its TCRdb copy is limited to in-frame clones, with some not included. The repertoire consists of tens of thousands of clones, with approximately 7.1% occurring once and the leading ten covering 2.3%. The source material was PBMCs. All receptors come from a man aged 45-60 years in good health and CMV-seronegative.

This clone has only a few counts. CDR3 sequence reads: CSVGRQGETQYF. The CDR3 DNA reads as TGCAGCGTTGGGCGACAGGGAGAGACCCAGTACTTC. V usage is TRBV29-1 and J usage is TRBJ2-5; 7 bases match TRBD1. With 4 bases clipped from V and 4 bases from J, the junction kept 3 bases outside the gene matches. This CDR3 has 12 residues. The germline V gene has CDR1 SQVTM and CDR2 ANQGSEA.

The chain uses TRBV5-1 and TRBJ1-2; 9 bases agree with TRBD1. Germline V gene lookup returns CDR1 SGHRS and CDR2 YFSETQ. The CDR3 consists of 15 residues. J gave up 3 bases and V 3 bases, and 6 bases lay outside the gene matches. CDR3 sequence reads: CASSSRDRVDYGYTF. The CDR3 nucleotides are TGCGCCAGCAGCTCCCGGGACAGGGTAGACTATGGCTACACCTTC.

This clone was picked up a small number of times. The genes are TRBV28 and TRBJ1-3; D call uncertain. Between the trimmed V and J ends, which lost 3 bases and 6 bases, there was a span of 3 bases. Germline CDR1 and CDR2: MDHEN and SYDVKM. The CDR3 covers 11 residues. CDR3 DNA: TGTGCCAGCAGTTTTATAAACACCATATATTTT. Translating gives CASSFINTIYF.

This clone has just a few counts. A junction boundary mismatches the germline segment, possibly from a read error. The chain is built from TRBV7-7 and TRBJ2-1, with TRBD2 as a possible D gene (6 bases). CDR1 is SSHAT, CDR2 FNYEAQ, per germline (reference sequence). The CDR3 extends over 13 amino acids. The CDR3 DNA sequence: TGTGCTAGCAGCGATCGTAGGGGAGGTGAGCAGTTCTTC. This translates into CASSDRRGGEQFF.

This clone was picked up a small number of times. This rearrangement joins TRBV28 to TRBJ2-7, with a weak D call TRBD2 (6 bases). V lost 7 bases and J lost 2, with 15 bases in between. Germline lookup yields CDR1 MDHEN and CDR2 SYDVKM. The CDR3 is 14 amino acids. In DNA, the CDR3 is TGTGCCAGCATTCCCCGGGGACTTACCTACGAGCAGTACTTC. It specifies CASIPRGLTYEQYF. The full variable domain, rest sourced from reference TRBV28 and TRBJ2-7, is DVKVTQSSRYLVKRTGEKVFLECVQDMDHENMFWYRQDPGLGLRLIYFSYDVKMKEKGDIPEGYSVSREKKERFSLILESASTNQTSMYLCASIPRGLTYEQYFGPGTRLTVT.

The gene calls are TRBV7-2 and TRBJ2-7; TRBD2 aligns across 12 bases. From germline, CDR1 is SGHTA and CDR2 FQGNSA. This CDR3 is built from 16 residues. V lost 6 bases, J lost 7 bases, and 13 bases stayed unmatched. The CDR3 region is CASRAGLAGGPQEQYF. In nucleotides, the CDR3 is TGTGCCAGCAGGGCCGGGCTAGCGGGGGGGCCTCAAGAGCAGTACTTC.

This clone has a handful of counts. The rearrangement links TRBV18 to TRBJ2-1; the match to TRBD2 covers 9 bases. The CDR3 contains 15 residues. Trimming took 3 bases from V and 6 from J; bases not matched to a gene: 6. Germline V gene lookup returns CDR1 KGHSH and CDR2 LQKENI. Written as DNA, the CDR3 is TGTGCCAGCTCACCGCGGGAGGGGGCGAGCAATGAGCAGTTCTTC. As protein: CASSPREGASNEQFF.

This clone was picked up a small number of times. V and J are TRBV27 and TRBJ1-2; TRBD1 aligns across 7 bases. V lost 5 bases to trimming and J lost 4 bases; unmatched junction nucleotides: 7. Per the germline V gene, CDR1 is MNHEY and CDR2 is SMNVEV (reference sequence). The CDR3 is made up of 14 amino acids. In DNA, the CDR3 is TGTGCCAGCAGTCATAAGGGGGCTAGCTATGGCTACACCTTC. Protein: CASSHKGASYGYTF.

This clone appeared a few times. The chain has TRBV4-1 and TRBJ1-5; 7 positions agree with TRBD1. Germline V gives CDR1 MGHRA, CDR2 YSYEKL. CDR3 length: 15 residues. Trimming at V came to 4 bases and at J to 5 bases, leaving 8 bases not matched to a gene. The CDR3 DNA follows: TGCGCCAGCAGCCCAGAAGGGACAGCCGATCAGCCCCAGCATTTT. This codes for CASSPEGTADQPQHF.

This clone was observed a handful of times. This chain links TRBV7-3 with TRBJ1-6; the D gene is possibly TRBD1 (5 bases). CDR1 is SGHTA, CDR2 FQGTGA, per germline. The CDR3 runs to 15 residues. Trimming shortened V by 2 bases and J by 8 bases, and 13 bases separated the two germline ends. DNA for the CDR3: TGTGCCAGCAGCTTAGCGGGGCAGAAAGATTCACCCCTCCACTTT. Encoded protein: CASSLAGQKDSPLHF.

The chain recombines TRBV30 with TRBJ2-3; possible D gene TRBD2, 6 bases. Germline assignment: CDR1 GTSNPN and CDR2 SVGIG (reference sequence). The CDR3 is made up of 15 amino acids. The V end was cut by 3 bases, the J end by 2 bases, with 15 bases between. The CDR3 nucleotides read TGTGCCTGGAGGGCAGGGAGGACCTTCACAGATACGCAGTATTTT. Encoded protein: CAWRAGRTFTDTQYF.

This chain links TRBV18 with TRBJ2-7, with no clear D. From germline, CDR1 is KGHSH and CDR2 LQKENI. The CDR3 contains 13 residues. Trimming pared 3 bases from V and 4 bases from J, leaving 10 bases between. The CDR3 loop reads CASSPGTNYEQYF. The CDR3 nucleotides read TGTGCCAGCTCACCCGGTACTAATTACGAGCAGTACTTC.

A few counts support this clone. This chain joins TRBV19 and TRBJ1-5; D is ambiguous. CDR1 and CDR2 (germline): LNHDA, SQIVND (reference sequence). There are 14 residues in the CDR3. V lost 7 bases to trimming and J lost 1 base, with 11 bases between them. CDR3 nucleotide sequence: TGTGCCAGTATACAGAGCCACAGCAATCAGCCCCAGCATTTT. Its protein product is CASIQSHSNQPQHF.

CDR3 amino acids: CASSPDRDHTEAFF. The CDR3 DNA sequence: TGTGCCAGCAGTCCGGACAGGGATCACACTGAAGCTTTCTTT. The chain is built from TRBV28 and TRBJ1-1; 8 bases are a match to TRBD1. Trimming took 5 bases from V and 3 from J; bases not matched to a gene: 5. The CDR3 contains 14 residues. Germline values: CDR1 MDHEN, CDR2 SYDVKM. The variable domain in full, completed from reference TRBV28 and TRBJ1-1, reads DVKVTQSSRYLVKRTGEKVFLECVQDMDHENMFWYRQDPGLGLRLIYFSYDVKMKEKGDIPEGYSVSREKKERFSLILESASTNQTSMYLCASSPDRDHTEAFFGQGTRLTVV.

This clone was observed a handful of times. The chain combines TRBV4-3 with TRBJ2-1; 14 bases are shared with TRBD2. Germline V CDR1 and CDR2: LGHNA, YSLEER. The CDR3 runs to 18 residues. The V and J ends lost 1 base and 7 bases, in that order; junction bases with no gene match: 9. The chain's CDR3 is CASSQGGLAGVGQNEQFF. CDR3 DNA sequence: TGCGCCAGCAGCCAAGGGGGACTAGCGGGGGTGGGGCAAAATGAGCAGTTCTTC.

This clone appeared a few times. This rearrangement joins TRBV28 to TRBJ1-2; the match to TRBD1 covers 8 bases. This CDR3 is 15 amino acids long. The ends lost 6 bases at V and 4 bases at J; junction bases unmatched: 10. Germline values: CDR1 MDHEN, CDR2 SYDVKM. CDR3 nucleotides: TGTGCCAGCAGGGAAAGGGACAGGCGATTCTATGGCTACACCTTC. This codes for CASRERDRRFYGYTF.

The sample holds a few counts of this clone. V gene TRBV14 combines with J gene TRBJ2-6; D is unresolved. The CDR3 consists of 16 residues. V lost 9 bases, J lost 2 bases, and 17 bases lay in between. Germline V gene data show CDR1 as SGHDN and CDR2 as FVKESK. CDR3 amino acids: CASNTPGLPGANVLTF. In DNA form, the CDR3 reads TGTGCCAGTAACACCCCGGGTCTACCTGGGGCCAACGTCCTGACTTTC.

This chain links TRBV5-1 with TRBJ2-7, with 7 positions matching TRBD2. The junction had 7 bases not matched to a gene; V was cut back by 7 bases and J by 3 bases. The CDR3 loop spans 13 amino acids. Germline V gene data show CDR1 as SGHRS and CDR2 as YFSETQ. The CDR3 loop is CASGEWGGYEQYF. CDR3 bases: TGCGCCAGCGGCGAATGGGGGGGCTACGAGCAGTACTTC.

By proportion, this clone is medium-sized (0.01 to 0.1%). This chain uses TRBV6-1 with TRBJ1-3, with D possibly TRBD1 on 6 matching bases. Germline assignment: CDR1 MNHNS and CDR2 SASEGT. Trimming stripped 6 bases from V and 4 bases from J, with 16 bases between. This CDR3 is 15 amino acids long. In DNA form, the CDR3 reads TGTGCCAGCAGCAAGACAGGTGACAGCGGAAACACCATATATTTT. It encodes CASSKTGDSGNTIYF.

This chain connects TRBV4-1 to TRBJ2-7; TRBD1 might be the D (5 bases). Trimming cost V 4 bases and J 3 bases, with 22 bases left between them. CDR3 length: 17 residues. CDR1 is MGHRA, CDR2 YSYEKL, per germline. In nucleotides, the CDR3 is TGCGCCAGCAGCCCAGGGATCAGGGCGATACCTAACTACGAGCAGTACTTC. Protein: CASSPGIRAIPNYEQYF.

The genes are TRBV4-3 and TRBJ2-7; 9 bases are a match to TRBD1. V lost 5 bases and J lost 3; bases outside the gene matches: 11. The CDR3 loop spans 16 amino acids. Germline values: CDR1 LGHNA, CDR2 YSLEER. CDR3: CASSKARQGVGYEQYF. The CDR3 coding sequence is TGCGCCAGCAGCAAGGCAAGACAGGGGGTAGGCTACGAGCAGTACTTC.

This clone has more than one count but fewer than ten. The chain is built from TRBV5-1 and TRBJ1-1; D gene unclear. Trimming took 0 bases from V and 1 from J, leaving 10 bases between them. The CDR3 length is 15 residues. Germline CDR1 reads SGHRS; CDR2 reads YFSETQ. The CDR3 sequence is CASSLDPGSNTEAFF. In DNA form, the CDR3 reads TGCGCCAGCAGCTTGGATCCAGGTTCGAACACTGAAGCTTTCTTT.